The following is a TCR beta chain sequence with its context. The V gene lost 1 base and the J gene lost 4 bases, with 13 bases spanning the gap. Germline V gene data show CDR1 as SGHVS and CDR2 as FQNEAQ. The CDR3 has 15 residues. Repertoires were generated with immunoSEQ multiplex PCR, while TCRdb's copy carries only in-frame clones and drops some. This sample carries approximately 150,000 clones, more than 85% of them seen once, and the ten largest clones take about 2.1%. This entry comes from a study of T cell responses to AZD1222 COVID-19 vaccine. The specimen was peripheral blood, collected 28 days after the second AZD1222 dose. The V call is TRBV7-8, the J call TRBJ2-5; TRBD2 is a possible D gene (5 bases). The sequence was collected from an adult who received the AZD1222 COVID-19 vaccine. CDR3 in amino acids: CASSLVWTGGETQYF. The CDR3 DNA follows: TGTGCCAGCAGCTTAGTATGGACCGGAGGAGAGACCCAGTACTTC.